The 30 T cell receptor beta chains reported below all come from one sample, sequenced in a study of CD8 T cells in Susac syndrome. Random-hexamer reverse transcription was applied to 0.5 to 1 ug RNA. Each CDR3 protein gets one entry after TCRdb re-called the immunoSEQ multiplex PCR reads with MiXCR. The repertoire has roughly 200,000 distinct CDR3 sequences, about 94% of them found once; the top ten carry approximately 0.098%. Source material: CD4+ T cells from PBMCs. The receptors originated from a human donor in good health.

The genes are TRBV29-1 and TRBJ2-5; the match to TRBD1 covers 7 bases. CDR1 is SQVTM and CDR2 is ANQGSEA in the germline V gene. The CDR3 runs 13 residues. V gave up 5 bases and J gave up 2 bases; unmatched junction bases: 5. The CDR3 loop reads CSVLRTGQETQYF. CDR3 nucleotide sequence: TGCAGCGTTCTTCGGACAGGACAAGAGACCCAGTACTTC.

The rearrangement uses TRBV28 and TRBJ2-3; TRBD2 matches at 10 bases. Trimming took 3 bases from V and 5 from J; bases not matched to a gene: 8. This CDR3 is built from 16 residues. The germline V gene has CDR1 MDHEN and CDR2 SYDVKM. The CDR3 sequence: CASSFSAGGKIDTQYF. In DNA form, the CDR3 reads TGTGCCAGCAGTTTCTCAGCGGGAGGGAAAATAGATACGCAGTATTTT.

The chain has TRBV30 and TRBJ2-5; 8 bases fit TRBD1. V shed 5 bases, J shed 5 bases, and the junction held 10 bases outside the gene matches. Germline lookup yields CDR1 GTSNPN and CDR2 SVGIG (reference sequence). This CDR3 contains 14 residues. The CDR3 coding sequence is TGTGCCTGGGATCAGGGGGCACGGGGGGAGACCCAGTACTTC. It translates to CAWDQGARGETQYF.

The rearrangement joins TRBV20-1 to TRBJ2-5; D ambiguous. CDR3 length: 13 amino acids. CDR1 and CDR2 (germline): DFQATT, SNEGSKA (reference sequence). Deletions cut 3 bases from V and 2 bases from J, with 10 bases between. In nucleotides, the CDR3 is TGCAGTGCTAGGACGGGCGGTCAAGAGACCCAGTACTTC. Translating it yields CSARTGGQETQYF.

This sequence joins TRBV24-1 and TRBJ2-1; 12 bases match TRBD2. In germline, CDR1 is KGHDR, CDR2 SFDVKD. The CDR3 is made up of 17 amino acids. Germline trimming cut 0 bases from V and 7 bases from J; bases unmatched to any gene: 6. CDR3 sequence: CATSDLKGLAGRNEQFF. The CDR3 DNA follows: TGTGCCACCAGTGATTTGAAAGGACTAGCGGGAAGGAATGAGCAGTTCTTC.

This chain uses TRBV9 with TRBJ2-1; D ambiguous. Germline V gene lookup returns CDR1 SGDLS and CDR2 YYNGEE. The CDR3 covers 14 residues. With 0 bases removed from V and 1 base from J, the gap between germline ends came to 5 bases. The DNA for the CDR3 is TGTGCCAGCAGCGTAGCGGTTTCCTACAATGAGCAGTTCTTC. Residues: CASSVAVSYNEQFF. Looking up the rest from reference TRBV9 and TRBJ2-1 gives the full variable domain: DSGVTQTPKHLITATGQRVTLRCSPRSGDLSVYWYQQSLDQGLQFLIQYYNGEERAKGNILERFSAQQFPDLHSELNLSSLELGDSALYFCASSVAVSYNEQFFGPGTRLTVL.

The chain links TRBV11-2 to TRBJ2-1, with D possibly matching TRBD2 (5 bases). The CDR3 is 14 amino acids. Trimming took off 5 bases at V and 8 bases at J, with 16 bases between the two ends. Germline CDR1 reads SGHAT; CDR2 reads FQNNGV. The CDR3 spells CASSRLIRLDEQFF. The CDR3 DNA is TGTGCCAGCAGCCGACTAATCAGGTTGGATGAGCAGTTCTTC.

The V and J genes are TRBV24-1 and TRBJ1-1; 11 nucleotides agree with TRBD1. Germline lookup yields CDR1 KGHDR and CDR2 SFDVKD. V shed 5 bases, J shed 5 bases, and the junction held 3 bases outside the gene matches. This CDR3 has 14 amino acids. CDR3 nucleotides: TGTGCCACCAGTGGAGGGACAGGGGGGACTGAAGCTTTCTTT. Translation gives CATSGGTGGTEAFF.

The chain couples TRBV25-1 to TRBJ2-3; 8 bases fit TRBD2. Germline CDR1 reads MGHDK; CDR2 reads SYGVNS. The ends lost 3 bases at V and 6 bases at J; junction bases unmatched: 11. This CDR3 spans 16 amino acids. The CDR3 here is CASSEAGGWAYDTQYF. The CDR3 DNA reads TGTGCCAGCAGTGAGGCGGGAGGATGGGCATACGATACGCAGTATTTT.

V is TRBV5-1 and J is TRBJ2-1; TRBD1 or TRBD2 may be the D gene (5 bases each). This CDR3 has 13 residues. V was pared by 4 bases and J by 7 bases, with 12 bases between. Germline V gene data show CDR1 as SGHRS and CDR2 as YFSETQ. CDR3 sequence: CASSEGMLNEQFF. In DNA, the CDR3 is TGCGCCAGCAGCGAGGGGATGTTAAATGAGCAGTTCTTC. The variable domain in full, completed from reference TRBV5-1 and TRBJ2-1, reads KAGVTQTPRYLIKTRGQQVTLSCSPISGHRSVSWYQQTPGQGLQFLFEYFSETQRNKGNFPGRFSGRQFSNSRSEMNVSTLELGDSALYLCASSEGMLNEQFFGPGTRLTVL.

The rearrangement links TRBV20-1 to TRBJ2-3, with 10 bases lining up with TRBD2. V shed 4 bases and J 2 bases; nucleotides not matched to a gene: 9. CDR3 length: 16 amino acids. CDR1 is DFQATT, CDR2 SNEGSKA, per germline (reference sequence). Here the CDR3 reads CSATIPGTSVTDTQYF. The CDR3 DNA reads as TGCAGTGCTACGATCCCCGGGACTAGCGTCACAGATACGCAGTATTTT.

This chain links TRBV15 with TRBJ1-1; D gene ambiguous. Trimming shortened V by 0 bases and J by 3 bases, and 8 bases separated the two germline ends. The CDR3 is made up of 14 amino acids. Germline lookup yields CDR1 LNHNV and CDR2 YYDKDF (reference sequence). This CDR3 reads CATSRDMRDTEAFF. The CDR3 nucleotides read TGTGCCACCAGCAGAGATATGAGGGACACTGAAGCTTTCTTT.

The chain links TRBV4-3 to TRBJ2-3; 7 bases are shared with TRBD2. Germline V gives CDR1 LGHNA, CDR2 YSLEER. The CDR3 runs 17 residues. Germline trimming cut 0 bases from V and 1 base from J; bases unmatched to any gene: 7. The CDR3 region has the DNA TGCGCCAGCAGCCAAGATTCAAGAGGGAGGGGCACAGATACGCAGTATTTT. This codes for CASSQDSRGRGTDTQYF.

The genes are TRBV28 and TRBJ2-5, with 7 bases lining up with TRBD2. Germline V lookup: CDR1 MDHEN, CDR2 SYDVKM. The junction had 6 bases not matched to a gene; V was cut back by 3 bases and J by 5 bases. This CDR3 has 14 residues. Written as DNA, the CDR3 is TGTGCCAGCAGTTTCCTAGCGGCAAGGGAGACCCAGTACTTC. Translation: CASSFLAARETQYF.

The V gene is TRBV20-1, the J gene TRBJ1-4; D perhaps matches TRBD1 (5 bases). V lost 3 bases and J 8 bases, leaving 13 bases between the germline ends. Per germline, CDR1 DFQATT and CDR2 SNEGSKA (reference sequence). The CDR3 has 13 residues. CDR3 amino acids: CSARISGAEKLFF. Written as DNA, the CDR3 is TGCAGTGCTAGGATATCTGGGGCCGAAAAACTGTTTTTT.

The chain combines TRBV29-1 with TRBJ2-7; a weak D match, TRBD1 (6 bases). The CDR3 contains 14 residues. Per the germline V gene, CDR1 is SQVTM and CDR2 is ANQGSEA. V lost 6 bases and J 6 bases, leaving 21 bases between the germline ends. The CDR3 DNA sequence: TGCAGCGTAAAGTACGGACAGACAACGGGCGAGCAGTACTTC. It translates to CSVKYGQTTGEQYF.

The genes are TRBV20-1 and TRBJ1-5; maybe TRBD1 (5 bases). CDR1 and CDR2 from the germline V gene are DFQATT and SNEGSKA (reference sequence). The V and J ends lost 3 bases and 4 bases respectively, with 10 bases between them. This CDR3 comprises 13 residues. The CDR3 region is CSARHRSNQPQHF. As DNA, the CDR3 is TGCAGTGCTAGGCACAGGTCGAATCAGCCCCAGCATTTT.

The chain links TRBV20-1 to TRBJ2-1, with 9 bases matching TRBD2. CDR3 size: 14 residues. The germline V gene has CDR1 DFQATT and CDR2 SNEGSKA (reference sequence). V was pared by 6 bases and J by 4 bases, with 7 bases of the junction left unmatched. CDR3 coding DNA: TGCAGTGCGTCTCTGGCGGGAGGGTACAATGAGCAGTTCTTC. This codes for CSASLAGGYNEQFF.

The chain is built from TRBV7-8 and TRBJ2-7; 15 bases align to TRBD2. Germline lookup yields CDR1 SGHVS and CDR2 FQNEAQ. The CDR3 length is 15 residues. The J segment lost 7 bases and the V segment lost 5 bases, leaving 6 bases of the junction unmatched. The CDR3 DNA sequence: TGTGCCAGCAGCCCCCCGGGACTAGCGGGAGGTGAGCAGTACTTC. This sequence encodes CASSPPGLAGGEQYF.

The gene calls are TRBV4-3 and TRBJ2-3; 8 bases are shared with TRBD2. The germline V gene has CDR1 LGHNA and CDR2 YSLEER. V was pared by 1 base and J by 3 bases, with 3 bases of the junction left unmatched. The CDR3 covers 15 residues. The CDR3 sequence: CASSQAASGTDTQYF. The CDR3 coding sequence is TGCGCCAGCAGCCAAGCTGCTAGCGGGACAGATACGCAGTATTTT.

The chain uses TRBV30 and TRBJ2-1; TRBD2 is a possible D gene (6 bases). In germline, CDR1 is GTSNPN, CDR2 SVGIG (reference sequence). The CDR3 spans 14 residues. Trimming took off 2 bases at V and 0 bases at J, with 8 bases between the two ends. The CDR3 protein is CAWSRGISYNEQFF. The DNA of the CDR3 is TGTGCCTGGAGTCGCGGGATCTCCTACAATGAGCAGTTCTTC.

The rearrangement joins TRBV7-2 to TRBJ2-7; TRBD2 might be the D (6 bases). Germline V gene data show CDR1 as SGHTA and CDR2 as FQGNSA. The CDR3 runs to 13 residues. Trimming pared 1 base from V and 7 bases from J, leaving 11 bases between. The CDR3 coding sequence is TGTGCCAGCAGCTTAGGCGGGGTTTTTGAGCAGTACTTC. This translates into CASSLGGVFEQYF.

The chain couples TRBV20-1 to TRBJ2-3; unclear D gene. This CDR3 is 11 amino acids long. CDR1 DFQATT and CDR2 SNEGSKA come from the germline V gene (reference sequence). Trimming stripped 6 bases from V and 4 bases from J, with 8 bases between. The CDR3 sequence is CSATWADTQYF. The CDR3 DNA is TGCAGTGCGACTTGGGCAGATACGCAGTATTTT.

The V gene is TRBV20-1, the J gene TRBJ1-2; D gene uncertain. Between the trimmed V and J ends, which lost 6 bases and 7 bases, there was a span of 18 bases. Germline CDR1 DFQATT, CDR2 SNEGSKA (reference sequence). This CDR3 contains 13 residues. The CDR3 here is CSAPARVRGGYTF. CDR3 in DNA: TGCAGTGCCCCAGCTCGAGTTAGAGGTGGCTACACCTTC.

The J gene is TRBJ2-1, the V gene TRBV7-2; 12 nucleotides line up with TRBD1. J was trimmed by 8 bases and V by 5 bases; bases with no gene match: 10. This CDR3 contains 16 residues. CDR1 SGHTA and CDR2 FQGNSA come from the germline V gene. CDR3 nucleotides: TGTGCCAGCAGCGCCGGACCTGGGACAGGGGGCGATGAGCAGTTCTTC. Protein: CASSAGPGTGGDEQFF.

V is TRBV27 and J is TRBJ2-3, with D possibly TRBD2 on 5 matching bases. The CDR3 consists of 13 residues. The germline V gene has CDR1 MNHEY and CDR2 SMNVEV (reference sequence). V lost 8 bases and J lost 4, with 13 bases in between. In DNA, the CDR3 is TGTGCCAGCGGTGGACTGGGTCCAGATACGCAGTATTTT. Protein product: CASGGLGPDTQYF.

This clonotype was seen once. The chain has TRBV5-1 and TRBJ2-5; 9 bases align to TRBD2. V lost 4 bases to trimming and J lost 3 bases; unmatched junction nucleotides: 7. This CDR3 region has 15 residues. Germline V gene data show CDR1 as SGHRS and CDR2 as YFSETQ. The CDR3 reads CASSPQRLAEETQYF. The DNA for the CDR3 is TGCGCCAGCAGCCCACAGAGACTAGCGGAAGAGACCCAGTACTTC.

This chain uses TRBV20-1 with TRBJ2-1, with D maybe TRBD1 (5 bases). The V end was cut by 8 bases, the J end by 10 bases, with 6 bases between. The germline CDR1 and CDR2 sequences are DFQATT and SNEGSKA (reference sequence). This CDR3 has 8 residues. The CDR3 spells CSPGEQFF. CDR3 nucleotide sequence: TGCAGTCCAGGGGAGCAGTTCTTC.

The chain recombines TRBV20-1 with TRBJ2-1; TRBD2 aligns across 7 bases. The V and J ends lost 3 bases and 6 bases, in that order; junction bases with no gene match: 11. CDR3 length: 15 residues. The germline V gene has CDR1 DFQATT and CDR2 SNEGSKA (reference sequence). For the CDR3, the DNA is TGCAGTGCTAGTGGGGGGGTACCGACGGGCAATGAGCAGTTCTTC. Encoded protein: CSASGGVPTGNEQFF.

V usage is TRBV3-1 and J usage is TRBJ2-1; D gene uncertain. This CDR3 region has 11 residues. The germline gives CDR1 LGHDT, CDR2 YNNKEL (reference sequence). Trimming cost V 1 base and J 12 bases, with 7 bases left between them. The CDR3 DNA follows: TGTGCCAGCAGCCAAGGACCATGGCAGTTCTTC. Translated, it gives CASSQGPWQFF.